What follows is one TCR beta chain and its context. Its antigen is unidentified. This sample is part of a study of shared clonotypes between healthy human individuals. Background on the study: Researchers drew samples from a couple of women and a few men aged 18 to 49. Donors had three CD4 naive, three CD4 memory, two CD8 naive and one CD8 memory plate apiece.

The V end lost 5 bases, the J end lost 4 bases, and 9 bases lay between the germline ends. The CDR3 is 13 residues long. Germline V lookup: CDR1 SGHTS, CDR2 YDEGEE. Here immunoSEQ multiplex PCR was the method, and the copy in TCRdb shows in-frame clones only, minus some. This sample carries around 2,000,000 clones, just under 95% of them seen once, and the ten largest clones take approximately 1.2%. Whole-study results and caveats: A limitation of the genetic and exposure-history diversity represented arose from few donors.

It was CD45RO-negative cells, positively selected for CCR7, that made up naive CD8 cells, with terminally differentiated effector memory CD45RA+ cells excluded. The clonotype comes from a man aged 18 to 29 in good health. The rearrangement uses TRBV5-8 and TRBJ2-2; D perhaps matches TRBD1 (5 bases). Sequenced input: naive CD8+ T cells sorted from blood. The CDR3 region is CASRMGLTGELFF. The CDR3 nucleotides are TGTGCCAGCAGGATGGGGCTCACCGGGGAGCTGTTTTTT. The whole variable domain, remainder taken from reference TRBV5-8 and TRBJ2-2, is EAGVTQSPTHLIKTRGQQATLRCSPISGHTSVYWYQQALGLGLQFLLWYDEGEERNRGNFPPRFSGRQFPNYSSELNVNALELEDSALYLCASRMGLTGELFFGEGSRLTVL.